This T cell receptor beta chain was recorded in a study of T cells in Graves' hyperthyroidism and ophthalmopathy. Germline CDR1 and CDR2: SNHLY and FYNNEI. This CDR3 is built from 14 residues. J lost 2 bases, V lost 8 bases, and 5 bases had no gene match. Every diagnosis used clinical symptoms, serum thyroxine and TRAb, thyroid ultrasound and orbital computed tomography. This clonotype came up a few times. RNA transcripts were the template for amplifying TCR beta CDR3 regions. A first-round RT-PCR of the TCR CDR3 used the HTBI primer set. TCRdb independently ran MiXCR on the multiplex PCR reads; one entry per CDR3 protein. Among just over 550,000 distinct CDR3 sequences listed, around 46% were seen once.

The chain uses TRBV2 and TRBJ2-5, with 10 nucleotides matching TRBD2. Sequenced: peripheral blood or thyroid tissue (not recorded which). The TCR was taken from a woman between 18 and 29 years old with Graves' hyperthyroidism. This chain's CDR3 is CASRTSGLQETQYF. Written as DNA, the CDR3 is TGTGCCAGCCGGACTAGCGGCCTACAAGAGACCCAGTACTTC.